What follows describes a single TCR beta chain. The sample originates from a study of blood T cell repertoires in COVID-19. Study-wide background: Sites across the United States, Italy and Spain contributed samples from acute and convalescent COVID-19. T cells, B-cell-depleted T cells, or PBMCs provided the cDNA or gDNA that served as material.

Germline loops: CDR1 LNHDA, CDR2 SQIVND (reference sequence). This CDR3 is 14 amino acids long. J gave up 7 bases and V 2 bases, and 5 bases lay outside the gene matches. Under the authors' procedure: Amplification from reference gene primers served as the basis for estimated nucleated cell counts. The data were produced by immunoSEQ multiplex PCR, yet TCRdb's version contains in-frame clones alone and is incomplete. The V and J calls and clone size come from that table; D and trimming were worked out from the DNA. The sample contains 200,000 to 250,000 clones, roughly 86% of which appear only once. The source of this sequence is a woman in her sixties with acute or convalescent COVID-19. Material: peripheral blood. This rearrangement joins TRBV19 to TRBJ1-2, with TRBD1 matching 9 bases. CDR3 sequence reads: CASSISGTGSGYTF. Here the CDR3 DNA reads TGTGCCAGTAGTATATCAGGGACAGGGAGTGGCTACACCTTC.